This T cell receptor (beta chain) was identified during a study of cytomegalovirus exposure and HLA in healthy donors. The wider study: An earlier analysis found roughly 100 million unique TCR beta sequences from around 180 million T cells.

The study's findings and limits: Most of the TCR beta V segments (in an earlier analysis) were productive either about 87% or about 30% of the time.

A word on this clone: Its target is unknown.

The ends lost 2 bases at V and 8 bases at J; junction bases unmatched: 4. The length of the CDR3 is 16 residues. Germline CDR1 is MNHEY and CDR2 is SMNVEV (reference sequence). The PCR ran on 60 Vbeta and 13 Jbeta primers. Some clones are missing from TCRdb's copy, which holds only in-frame ones; the method was immunoSEQ multiplex PCR. The sample yields about 100,000 clones, 84% seen once. The chain carries TRBV27 and TRBJ2-1; 15 bases agree with TRBD2. This TCR was sampled from a woman aged 18-29 years in good health and CMV-seronegative. Sequencing used PBMCs. The CDR3 coding sequence is TGTGCCAGCAGTTTAGCGGGACTAGCGGGAGGATATGAGCAGTTCTTC. Amino acid sequence: CASSLAGLAGGYEQFF.